This T cell receptor (beta chain) was retrieved from a study of blood T cell repertoires in COVID-19. About the research overall: Sites across the United States, Italy and Spain contributed samples from acute and convalescent COVID-19. T cells, B-cell-depleted T cells, or PBMCs supplied cDNA or gDNA.

This clone was counted ten times or more. The CDR3 loop spans 14 amino acids. V was pared by 4 bases and J by 7 bases, with 6 bases of the junction left unmatched. In germline, CDR1 is MRHNA, CDR2 SNTAGT. Only in-frame clones appear in the TCRdb table, and some are missing; sequencing was by immunoSEQ multiplex PCR. The sample has fewer than 300,000 clones; around 90% are singletons. The chain combines TRBV6-4 with TRBJ2-2; 7 bases match TRBD1. The sample was peripheral blood. This receptor was identified in a woman aged 25 to 39 with acute or convalescent COVID-19. The CDR3 nucleotides read TGTGCCAGCAGTGTCGGACAGGATAACGGGGAGCTGTTTTTT. Protein sequence: CASSVGQDNGELFF.